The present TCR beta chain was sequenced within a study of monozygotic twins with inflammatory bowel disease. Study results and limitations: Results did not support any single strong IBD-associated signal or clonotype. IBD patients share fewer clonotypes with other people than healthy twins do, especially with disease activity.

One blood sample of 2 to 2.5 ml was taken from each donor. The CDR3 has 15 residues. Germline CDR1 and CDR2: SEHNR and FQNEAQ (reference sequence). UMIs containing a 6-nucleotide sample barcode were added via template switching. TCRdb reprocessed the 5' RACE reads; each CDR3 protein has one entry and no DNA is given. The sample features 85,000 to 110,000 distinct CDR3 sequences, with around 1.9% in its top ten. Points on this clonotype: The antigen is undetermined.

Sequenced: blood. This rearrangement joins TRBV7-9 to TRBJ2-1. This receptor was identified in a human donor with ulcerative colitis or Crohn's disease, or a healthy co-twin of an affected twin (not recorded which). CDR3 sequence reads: CASSLSLRIWNEQFF.